Shown below are 8 T cell receptor beta chains from a single sample sequenced in a study of shared clonotypes between healthy human individuals. Sequencing used immunoSEQ multiplex PCR; TCRdb keeps in-frame clones, though not all of them. This sample yields over 2,000,000 clones, of which about 94% are seen a single time; 1.5% to 2% belongs to the top ten. CD45RO-negative, CCR7-positively selected cells formed the naive CD8 fraction, excluding terminally differentiated effector memory CD45RA+ cells. Source material: naive CD8+ T cells from PBMCs. These receptors all come from a man younger than 35 in good health. Some clones in this sample may be carry-over from other donors' samples.

The J gene is TRBJ2-2, the V gene TRBV30; no clear D. V shed 2 bases and J shed 6 bases, with 4 bases lying between them. This CDR3 has 11 amino acids. CDR1 is GTSNPN and CDR2 is SVGIG in the germline V gene (reference sequence). CDR3 amino acids: CAWSSSGELFF. The CDR3 DNA reads TGTGCCTGGAGTAGTTCCGGGGAGCTGTTTTTT. The full variable domain, in which reference TRBV30 and TRBJ2-2 provide the parts outside the CDR3, is SQTIHQWPATLVQPVGSPLSLECTVEGTSNPNLYWYRQAAGRGLQLLFYSVGIGQISSEVPQNLSASRPQDRQFILSSKKLLLSDSGFYLCAWSSSGELFFGEGSRLTVL.

The genes are TRBV5-1 and TRBJ2-2; no firm D call. The germline V gene encodes CDR1 SGHRS and CDR2 YFSETQ. The V end lost 0 bases, the J end lost 1 base, and 4 bases lay between the germline ends. CDR3 length equals 14 residues. CDR3 residues: CASSLDVNTGELFF. The CDR3, as DNA: TGCGCCAGCAGCTTGGATGTGAACACCGGGGAGCTGTTTTTT.

The chain couples TRBV7-2 to TRBJ1-1, with no clear D. The V gene's germline CDR1 is SGHTA and CDR2 FQGNSA. The V and J ends lost 1 base and 8 bases respectively, with 8 bases between them. This CDR3 comprises 12 residues. This CDR3 is CASSLDWQEAFF. CDR3 coding DNA: TGTGCCAGCAGCTTAGATTGGCAGGAAGCTTTCTTT.

The chain combines TRBV28 with TRBJ1-5, with 7 bases fitting TRBD1. The CDR3 is 14 amino acids. Per germline, CDR1 MDHEN and CDR2 SYDVKM. The junction had 4 bases not matched to a gene; V was cut back by 5 bases and J by 3 bases. CDR3: CASSGRGINQPQHF. The CDR3 DNA reads TGTGCCAGCAGTGGCAGGGGGATCAATCAGCCCCAGCATTTT.

V usage is TRBV7-9 and J usage is TRBJ2-7; D not certain. Germline CDR1 reads SEHNR; CDR2 reads FQNEAQ (reference sequence). Trimming stripped 0 bases from V and 5 bases from J, with 8 bases between. The CDR3 covers 13 residues. In DNA form, the CDR3 reads TGTGCCAGCAGCTTAGCGTCGAAGGACGAGCAGTACTTC. Amino acids: CASSLASKDEQYF.

V and J are TRBV11-2 and TRBJ2-7; D possibly corresponds to TRBD1 (6 bases). Trimming took off 1 base at V and 4 bases at J, with 14 bases between the two ends. Germline CDR1 SGHAT, CDR2 FQNNGV. This CDR3 is built from 15 residues. CDR3 residues: CASSLGQGYAYEQYF. The CDR3 DNA is TGTGCCAGCAGCTTAGGTCAGGGGTACGCGTACGAGCAGTACTTC. The whole variable domain, remainder taken from reference TRBV11-2 and TRBJ2-7, is EAGVAQSPRYKIIEKRQSVAFWCNPISGHATLYWYQQILGQGPKLLIQFQNNGVVDDSQLPKDRFSAERLKGVDSTLKIQPAKLEDSAVYLCASSLGQGYAYEQYFGPGTRLTVT.

The chain couples TRBV19 to TRBJ1-3, with a weak D call TRBD1 (5 bases). This CDR3 is 10 amino acids long. CDR1 LNHDA and CDR2 SQIVND come from the germline V gene (reference sequence). V shed 9 bases and J shed 16 bases, with 16 bases lying between them. The CDR3 DNA follows: TGTGCCAGCGGCACGGGGGGAGTGTATTTT. Translated, it gives CASGTGGVYF.

The V call is TRBV2, the J call TRBJ2-1, with D possibly being TRBD1 (5 bases). The CDR3 loop spans 14 amino acids. Germline V lookup: CDR1 SNHLY, CDR2 FYNNEI. Trimming took 2 bases from V and 10 from J, leaving 15 bases between them. CDR3 loop: CASSERGRLTEQFF. As DNA, the CDR3 is TGTGCCAGCAGTGAAAGGGGCCGGCTAACGGAGCAGTTCTTC.